Listed below are T cell receptor beta chains from one sample, sequenced in a study of cytomegalovirus exposure and HLA in healthy donors. Data came from immunoSEQ multiplex PCR; TCRdb stores just in-frame clones and leaves some out. The sample shows fewer than 200,000 clones, roughly 89% of them seen only once. The sample comprised PBMCs. The receptors were sampled from a man between 18 and 35 years old in good health and CMV-seropositive. The CDR3 runs from the conserved cysteine through the conserved F or W. The D gene is left open where the match is weak. For some rows the clone size is stated as once, few or many, or as a class when expanded; others skip it.

j_call: TRBJ1-1; clone_size: -; d_call: -; v_call: TRBV7-6; cdr3_aa: CASIPFGLGGNTEAFF; cdr3_nt: TGTGCCAGCATCCCCTTTGGGCTCGGAGGGAACACTGAAGCTTTCTTT
j_call: TRBJ2-2; clone_size: -; d_call: TRBD2; v_call: TRBV2; cdr3_aa: CASVLREAGELFF; cdr3_nt: TGTGCCAGCGTTTTGCGGGAGGCCGGGGAGCTGTTTTTT
j_call: TRBJ1-2; clone_size: -; d_call: -; v_call: TRBV5-8; cdr3_aa: CASSLKREDGYTF; cdr3_nt: TGTGCCAGCAGCTTGAAACGGGAGGATGGCTACACCTTC
j_call: TRBJ1-1; clone_size: few; d_call: TRBD1; v_call: TRBV9; cdr3_aa: CASSVDRDTEAFF; cdr3_nt: TGTGCCAGCAGCGTCGACAGGGACACTGAAGCTTTCTTT
j_call: TRBJ2-3; clone_size: -; d_call: -; v_call: TRBV2; cdr3_aa: CASSGGRSTDTQYF; cdr3_nt: TGTGCCAGCAGTGGGGGCCGGAGCACAGATACGCAGTATTTT
j_call: TRBJ2-3; clone_size: -; d_call: TRBD2; v_call: TRBV5-1; cdr3_aa: CASSLAPSGGTDTQYF; cdr3_nt: TGCGCCAGCAGCTTGGCCCCTAGCGGGGGCACAGATACGCAGTATTTT
j_call: TRBJ2-7; clone_size: -; d_call: TRBD1; v_call: TRBV11-2; cdr3_aa: CASSLGLGQGLYEQYF; cdr3_nt: TGTGCCAGCAGCTTAGGATTGGGACAGGGGTTGTACGAGCAGTACTTC
j_call: TRBJ2-7; clone_size: -; d_call: TRBD2; v_call: TRBV14; cdr3_aa: CASSQQTSGRNSYEQYF; cdr3_nt: TGTGCCAGCAGCCAACAGACTAGCGGAAGAAACTCCTACGAGCAGTACTTC
j_call: TRBJ2-5; clone_size: -; d_call: -; v_call: TRBV5-4; cdr3_aa: CASSSGQAGRETQYF; cdr3_nt: TGTGCCAGCAGCTCGGGCCAGGCAGGGAGGGAGACCCAGTACTTC
j_call: TRBJ2-1; clone_size: -; d_call: -; v_call: TRBV2; cdr3_aa: CASSALAESSYNEQFF; cdr3_nt: TGTGCCAGCAGTGCCTTAGCGGAAAGCTCCTACAATGAGCAGTTCTTC
j_call: TRBJ2-2; clone_size: -; d_call: TRBD1; v_call: TRBV7-8; cdr3_aa: CASSTRDSRELFF; cdr3_nt: TGTGCCAGCAGCACCCGGGACAGCAGAGAGCTGTTTTTT
j_call: TRBJ1-1; clone_size: -; d_call: -; v_call: TRBV28; cdr3_aa: CASRLRQATNTEAFF; cdr3_nt: TGTGCCAGCAGATTAAGACAGGCTACGAACACTGAAGCTTTCTTT
j_call: TRBJ1-5; clone_size: -; d_call: TRBD1; v_call: TRBV19; cdr3_aa: CATAPDRSNQPQHF; cdr3_nt: TGTGCCACTGCACCGGACAGGAGCAATCAGCCCCAGCATTTT
j_call: TRBJ2-7; clone_size: -; d_call: -; v_call: TRBV19; cdr3_aa: CASSMVGSGYEQYF; cdr3_nt: TGTGCCAGTAGTATGGTGGGCTCAGGGTACGAGCAGTACTTC
j_call: TRBJ2-2; clone_size: -; d_call: TRBD1; v_call: TRBV4-1; cdr3_aa: CASSLDRGLSTGELFF; cdr3_nt: TGCGCCAGCAGCCTGGACAGGGGGCTAAGCACCGGGGAGCTGTTTTTT
j_call: TRBJ2-3; clone_size: -; d_call: TRBD2; v_call: TRBV28; cdr3_aa: CASSPSPSGSFRDTQYF; cdr3_nt: TGTGCCAGCAGTCCCTCTCCTAGCGGGAGCTTCAGAGATACGCAGTATTTT
j_call: TRBJ1-1; clone_size: -; d_call: -; v_call: TRBV11-2; cdr3_aa: CASSTGVNTEAFF; cdr3_nt: TGTGCCAGCAGCACGGGGGTGAACACTGAAGCTTTCTTT
j_call: TRBJ1-5; clone_size: -; d_call: -; v_call: TRBV12-5; cdr3_aa: CASGFSGGNQPQHF; cdr3_nt: TGTGCTAGTGGTTTTTCGGGGGGCAATCAGCCCCAGCATTTT
j_call: TRBJ2-1; clone_size: -; d_call: -; v_call: TRBV25-1; cdr3_aa: CATIGTGVGNEQFF; cdr3_nt: TGTGCCACCATCGGGACGGGAGTGGGCAATGAGCAGTTCTTC
j_call: TRBJ1-2; clone_size: -; d_call: TRBD1; v_call: TRBV13; cdr3_aa: CASSITGGWAYGYTF; cdr3_nt: TGTGCCAGCAGCATAACAGGGGGGTGGGCCTATGGCTACACCTTC
j_call: TRBJ1-2; clone_size: -; d_call: -; v_call: TRBV28; cdr3_aa: CASRPGLPSGYTF; cdr3_nt: TGTGCCAGCAGACCGGGCCTCCCTAGCGGCTACACCTTC
j_call: TRBJ2-7; clone_size: -; d_call: -; v_call: TRBV19; cdr3_aa: CASSTSPGHSYEQYF; cdr3_nt: TGTGCCAGTAGTACATCGCCAGGGCACTCCTACGAGCAGTACTTC
j_call: TRBJ2-7; clone_size: -; d_call: -; v_call: TRBV4-1; cdr3_aa: CASSQDPGLKYF; cdr3_nt: TGCGCCAGCAGCCAAGATCCGGGTCTAAAATACTTC
j_call: TRBJ2-1; clone_size: -; d_call: TRBD2; v_call: TRBV7-9; cdr3_aa: CASSLGLAALYNEQFF; cdr3_nt: TGTGCCAGCAGCTTAGGACTAGCGGCTCTCTACAATGAGCAGTTCTTC
j_call: TRBJ2-3; clone_size: -; d_call: -; v_call: TRBV7-9; cdr3_aa: CASSPSGGPDTQYF; cdr3_nt: TGTGCCAGCAGCCCGTCTGGAGGGCCAGATACGCAGTATTTT
j_call: TRBJ2-4; clone_size: once; d_call: -; v_call: TRBV13; cdr3_aa: CASSLGHGQRINIQYF; cdr3_nt: TGTGCCAGCAGCTTAGGCCATGGACAGAGGATAAACATTCAGTACTTC
j_call: TRBJ1-2; clone_size: -; d_call: -; v_call: TRBV30; cdr3_aa: CAWSVEVYGYTF; cdr3_nt: TGTGCCTGGAGTGTTGAGGTTTATGGCTACACCTTC
j_call: TRBJ2-7; clone_size: -; d_call: TRBD2; v_call: TRBV7-3; cdr3_aa: CASSVAGGPSYEQYF; cdr3_nt: TGTGCCAGCAGCGTAGCGGGAGGGCCTTCCTACGAGCAGTACTTC
j_call: TRBJ2-3; clone_size: -; d_call: TRBD2; v_call: TRBV7-2; cdr3_aa: CASSVLAVLTDTQYF; cdr3_nt: TGTGCCAGCAGCGTCCTAGCGGTTCTCACAGATACGCAGTATTTT
j_call: TRBJ1-1; clone_size: once; d_call: -; v_call: TRBV28; cdr3_aa: CASSFGEGNTEAFF; cdr3_nt: TGTGCCAGCAGTTTTGGGGAGGGGAACACTGAAGCTTTCTTT
j_call: TRBJ2-7; clone_size: -; d_call: TRBD1; v_call: TRBV27; cdr3_aa: CASSFQWTGGSSYEQYF; cdr3_nt: TGTGCCAGCAGTTTCCAATGGACAGGGGGCAGCTCCTACGAGCAGTACTTC